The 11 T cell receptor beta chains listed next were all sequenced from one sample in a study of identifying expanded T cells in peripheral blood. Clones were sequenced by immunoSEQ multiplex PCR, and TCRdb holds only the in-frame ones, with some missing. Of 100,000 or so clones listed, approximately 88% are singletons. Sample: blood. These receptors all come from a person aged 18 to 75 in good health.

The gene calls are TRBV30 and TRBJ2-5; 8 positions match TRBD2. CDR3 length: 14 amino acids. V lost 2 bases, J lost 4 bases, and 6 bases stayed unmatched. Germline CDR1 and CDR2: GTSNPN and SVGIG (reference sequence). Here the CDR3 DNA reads TGTGCCTGGAGTCCGGGGGGGCTGAGAGAGACCCAGTACTTC. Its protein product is CAWSPGGLRETQYF. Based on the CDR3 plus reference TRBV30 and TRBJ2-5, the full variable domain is SQTIHQWPATLVQPVGSPLSLECTVEGTSNPNLYWYRQAAGRGLQLLFYSVGIGQISSEVPQNLSASRPQDRQFILSSKKLLLSDSGFYLCAWSPGGLRETQYFGPGTRLLVL.

In DNA, the CDR3 is TGCGCCAGCAGCTTATCGCTTTGGTTAACTGGGGCCAACGTCCTGACTTTC. Its translation is CASSLSLWLTGANVLTF. This chain joins TRBV5-1 and TRBJ2-6; D unclear. The CDR3 consists of 17 residues. Per the germline V gene, CDR1 is SGHRS and CDR2 is YFSETQ. V gave up 2 bases and J gave up 2 bases, with 14 bases separating them.

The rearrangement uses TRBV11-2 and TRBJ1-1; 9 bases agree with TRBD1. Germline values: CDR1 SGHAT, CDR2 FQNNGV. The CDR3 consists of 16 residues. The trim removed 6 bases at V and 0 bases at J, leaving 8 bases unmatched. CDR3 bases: TGTGCCAGCAGTCGTCCCGGGACAGGGATGAACACTGAAGCTTTCTTT. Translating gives CASSRPGTGMNTEAFF.

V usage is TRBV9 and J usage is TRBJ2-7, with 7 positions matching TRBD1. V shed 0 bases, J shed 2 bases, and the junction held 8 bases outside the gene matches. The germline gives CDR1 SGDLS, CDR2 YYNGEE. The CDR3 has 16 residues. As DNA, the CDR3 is TGTGCCAGCAGCGTAGCTGGTGGGACAGCAACCTACGAGCAGTACTTC. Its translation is CASSVAGGTATYEQYF.

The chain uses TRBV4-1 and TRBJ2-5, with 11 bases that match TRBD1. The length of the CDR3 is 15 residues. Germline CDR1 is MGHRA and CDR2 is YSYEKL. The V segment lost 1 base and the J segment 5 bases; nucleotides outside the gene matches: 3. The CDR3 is CASSQGGTGGETQYF. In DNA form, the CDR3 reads TGCGCCAGCAGCCAAGGTGGGACAGGGGGTGAGACCCAGTACTTC.

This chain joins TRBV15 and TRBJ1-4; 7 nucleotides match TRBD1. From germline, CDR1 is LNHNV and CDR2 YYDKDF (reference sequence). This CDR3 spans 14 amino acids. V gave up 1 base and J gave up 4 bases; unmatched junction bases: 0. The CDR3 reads CATSRGDSNEKLFF. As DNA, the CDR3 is TGTGCCACCAGCAGAGGGGACAGTAATGAAAAACTGTTTTTT.

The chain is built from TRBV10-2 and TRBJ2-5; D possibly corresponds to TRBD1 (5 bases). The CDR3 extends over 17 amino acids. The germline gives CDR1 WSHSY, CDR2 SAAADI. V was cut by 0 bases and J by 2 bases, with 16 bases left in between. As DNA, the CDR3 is TGCGCCAGCAGTGAGTCGCGGCAGGGCCTGAAGCAAGAGACCCAGTACTTC. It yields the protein CASSESRQGLKQETQYF.

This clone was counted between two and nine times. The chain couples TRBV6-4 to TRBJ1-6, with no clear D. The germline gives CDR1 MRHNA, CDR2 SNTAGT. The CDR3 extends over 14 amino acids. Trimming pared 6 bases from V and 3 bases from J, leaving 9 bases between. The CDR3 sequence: CASSSGNYNSPLHF. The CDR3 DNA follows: TGTGCCAGCAGCTCCGGGAACTATAATTCACCCCTCCACTTT.

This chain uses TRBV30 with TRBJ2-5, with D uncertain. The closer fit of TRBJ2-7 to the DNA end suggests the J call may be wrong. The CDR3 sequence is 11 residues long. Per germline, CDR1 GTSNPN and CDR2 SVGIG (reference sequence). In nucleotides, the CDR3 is TGTGCCTTCGACCAGGTCACCGAGCAGTACTTC. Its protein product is CAFDQVTEQYF.

The CDR3 bases are TGTGCCAGCTCCCAGGTCCCGACGCCCCAGCATTTT. Translating gives CASSQVPTPQHF. The chain recombines TRBV28 with TRBJ1-5; no reliable D call. The germline V and J ends were trimmed by 8 bases and 9 bases, with 14 bases remaining between them. This CDR3 spans 12 amino acids. Germline V gene lookup returns CDR1 MDHEN and CDR2 SYDVKM.

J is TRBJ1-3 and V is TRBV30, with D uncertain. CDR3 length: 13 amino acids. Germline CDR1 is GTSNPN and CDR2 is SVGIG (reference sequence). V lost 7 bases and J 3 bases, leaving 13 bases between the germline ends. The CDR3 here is CALDVQVGNTIYF. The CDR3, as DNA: TGTGCCTTGGATGTCCAGGTTGGAAACACCATATATTTT.